The next 10 T cell receptor beta chains were all read from a single sample in a study of T-cell memory formation after mild COVID-19. TCRdb re-analysed the 5' RACE reads in MiXCR, keeping a single row per CDR3 protein. Of 300,000 to 400,000 distinct CDR3 sequences listed, roughly 20% are singletons. The sample taken for sequencing was PBMCs or a T cell subset sorted from them (not recorded which). The receptors were sampled from an adult woman who had mild COVID-19 (a few samples of this study predate the infection). Cell type and time point are not known.

The chain has TRBV2 and TRBJ2-1; TRBD2 aligns across 10 bases. This CDR3 has 14 amino acids. CDR1 SNHLY and CDR2 FYNNEI come from the germline V gene. J lost 4 bases, V lost 7 bases, and 4 bases had no gene match. CDR3 region: CASMVAGGYNEQFF. As DNA, the CDR3 is TGTGCCAGCATGGTAGCGGGGGGTTACAATGAGCAGTTCTTC.

This clonotype showed up just a few times. In DNA, the CDR3 is TGTGCCAGCAGCTCAACCCCTGAGCAGTTCTTC. It yields the protein CASSSTPEQFF. The gene calls are TRBV7-6 and TRBJ2-1; D gene uncertain. Germline V CDR1 and CDR2: SGHVS, FNYEAQ. The CDR3 spans 11 residues. The V end lost 4 bases, the J end lost 9 bases, and 7 bases lay between the germline ends.

The chain recombines TRBV10-2 with TRBJ2-7; D call uncertain. V was clipped by 3 bases and J by 3 bases, with 6 bases between them. The V gene's germline CDR1 is WSHSY and CDR2 SAAADI. The CDR3 covers 12 residues. The CDR3 region is CASSDLYYEQYF. For the CDR3, the DNA is TGCGCCAGCAGTGACCTTTACTACGAGCAGTACTTC.

V is TRBV7-9 and J is TRBJ2-2; 9 bases map to TRBD2. The V segment lost 4 bases and the J segment 5 bases; nucleotides outside the gene matches: 8. The CDR3 contains 16 residues. CDR1 SEHNR and CDR2 FQNEAQ come from the germline V gene (reference sequence). The CDR3 loop reads CASSSSGLAGTGELFF. In nucleotides, the CDR3 is TGTGCCAGCAGCTCTAGTGGGCTAGCGGGAACCGGGGAGCTGTTTTTT. The whole variable domain, remainder taken from reference TRBV7-9 and TRBJ2-2, is DTGVSQNPRHKITKRGQNVTFRCDPISEHNRLYWYRQTLGQGPEFLTYFQNEAQLEKSRLLSDRFSAERPKGSFSTLEIQRTEQGDSAMYLCASSSSGLAGTGELFFGEGSRLTVL.

The J gene is TRBJ1-1, the V gene TRBV5-1; possible D gene TRBD1, 6 bases. The V gene lost 5 bases and the J gene lost 1 base, with 15 bases spanning the gap. Looked up from germline, CDR1 is SGHRS and CDR2 is YFSETQ. The CDR3 sequence is 15 residues long. The CDR3 loop is CASSSSGTPNTEAFF. The DNA for the CDR3 is TGCGCCAGCAGTTCGAGCGGGACACCGAACACTGAAGCTTTCTTT. The variable domain in full, with the rest retrieved from reference TRBV5-1 and TRBJ1-1, is KAGVTQTPRYLIKTRGQQVTLSCSPISGHRSVSWYQQTPGQGLQFLFEYFSETQRNKGNFPGRFSGRQFSNSRSEMNVSTLELGDSALYLCASSSSGTPNTEAFFGQGTRLTVV.

The chain links TRBV18 to TRBJ1-1; no clear D gene. Germline V gene data show CDR1 as KGHSH and CDR2 as LQKENI. V lost 4 bases and J lost 8, with 11 bases in between. The CDR3 runs 12 residues. The CDR3 here is CASSQGPREAFF. The CDR3 DNA reads TGTGCCAGCTCACAGGGTCCCAGGGAAGCTTTCTTT.

The V and J genes are TRBV5-6 and TRBJ1-1; D perhaps matches TRBD1 (5 bases). There are 13 residues in the CDR3. The V gene lost 2 bases and the J gene lost 8 bases, with 13 bases spanning the gap. CDR1 is SGHDT and CDR2 is YYEEEE in the germline V gene. The CDR3 protein is CASSFSGIVEAFF. The CDR3 DNA sequence: TGTGCCAGCAGCTTCTCAGGGATTGTGGAAGCTTTCTTT.

J is TRBJ1-2 and V is TRBV4-2; no clear D. The CDR3 is made up of 15 amino acids. V was pared by 0 bases and J by 6 bases, with 14 bases between. In germline, CDR1 is LGHNA, CDR2 YNFKEQ. Written as DNA, the CDR3 is TGTGCCAGCAGCCAAGATCGGACCCCGAAGGATGGCTACACCTTC. Translated, it gives CASSQDRTPKDGYTF.

This clonotype was found many times. The CDR3 region is CASSLAGHGLYNEQFF. In DNA form, the CDR3 reads TGTGCCAGCAGCTTAGCCGGGCACGGCCTCTACAATGAGCAGTTCTTC. The rearrangement links TRBV11-3 to TRBJ2-1; D gene unclear. Looked up from germline, CDR1 is SGHNT and CDR2 is YENEEA. The CDR3 is made up of 16 amino acids. V lost 1 base to trimming and J lost 3 bases, with 13 bases between them. Full variable domain (rest looked up from reference TRBV11-3 and TRBJ2-1): EAGVVQSPRYKIIEKKQPVAFWCNPISGHNTLYWYLQNLGQGPELLIRYENEEAVDDSQLPKDRFSAERLKGVDSTLKIQPAELGDSAVYLCASSLAGHGLYNEQFFGPGTRLTVL.

CDR3 sequence (DNA): TGCGCCAGCAGCTGGGACGACTTCAACTACGAGCAGTACTTC. Residues: CASSWDDFNYEQYF. The chain carries TRBV5-1 and TRBJ2-7; D may match TRBD1 or TRBD2 (5 bases each). The CDR3 length is 14 residues. Looked up from germline, CDR1 is SGHRS and CDR2 is YFSETQ. Trimming took off 3 bases at V and 3 bases at J, with 13 bases between the two ends.